This paragraph covers one TCR beta chain sequence. Its matching antigen is unknown. This record belongs to a study of Ad26.COV2.S vaccination and SARS-CoV-2 variants. As for the study in general: In the study, Ad26.COV2.S was injected intramuscularly once, or twice 56 days apart.

The data were produced by immunoSEQ multiplex PCR, yet TCRdb's version contains in-frame clones alone and is incomplete. This sample carries about 350,000 clones, about 85% of them seen once, and the ten largest clones take less than 4%. CDR3 length equals 17 residues. The germline CDR1 and CDR2 sequences are MDHEN and SYDVKM. The V segment lost 5 bases and the J segment 3 bases; nucleotides outside the gene matches: 8. Overall study results and limits: The TCR breadth and depth analyses may have produced an underestimate of total T cell responses.

Treatment here: around 19 received Ad26.COV2.S at low or high dose, single or two shots; roughly 5 received placebo; per-sample allocation not given. Collection of samples fell on day 63 after the first vaccine or placebo injection. An adult donor aged 18-55 years was enrolled in Boston. As its vector, the vaccine had Ad26, which expressed Wuhan-strain SARS-CoV-2 spike. Sequencing used peripheral blood, obtained in a trial of Ad26.COV2.S vaccine versus placebo. This TCR derives from a person aged 18-60 years who received the Ad26.COV2.S COVID-19 vaccine or a placebo. This chain connects TRBV28 to TRBJ2-6, with 9 bases lining up with TRBD1. As DNA, the CDR3 is TGTGCCAGCAGTCGCCCCGGGACAGGGATTGGGGCCAACGTCCTGACTTTC. It yields the protein CASSRPGTGIGANVLTF.